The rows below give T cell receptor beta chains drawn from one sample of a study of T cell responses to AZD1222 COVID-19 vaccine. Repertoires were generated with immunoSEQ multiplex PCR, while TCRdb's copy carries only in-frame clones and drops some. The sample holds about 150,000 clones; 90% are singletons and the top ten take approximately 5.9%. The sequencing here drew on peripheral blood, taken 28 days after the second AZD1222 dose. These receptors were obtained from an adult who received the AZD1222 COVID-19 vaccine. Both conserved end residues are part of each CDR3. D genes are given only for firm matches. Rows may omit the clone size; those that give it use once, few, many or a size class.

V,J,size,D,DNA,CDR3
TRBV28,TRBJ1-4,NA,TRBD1,TGTGCCAGCAGTCGGACAGGGGTGTTCGAACTGTTTTTT,CASSRTGVFELFF
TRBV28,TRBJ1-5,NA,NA,TGTGCCAGCAGTTTGGGGGGTCAGCCCCAGCATTTT,CASSLGGQPQHF
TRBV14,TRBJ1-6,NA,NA,TGTGCCAGCAGCCAAGGCGTACTTTTTTCACCCCTCCACTTT,CASSQGVLFSPLHF
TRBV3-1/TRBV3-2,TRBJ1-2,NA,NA,TGTGCCAGCAGCCAACTGGGTGCCAGAACAAACTATGGCTACACCTTC,CASSQLGARTNYGYTF
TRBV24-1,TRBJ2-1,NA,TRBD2,TGTGCCACCAGTTTAGCGGGAGCCCCCTACAATGAGCAGTTCTTC,CATSLAGAPYNEQFF
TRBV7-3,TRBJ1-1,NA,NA,TGTGCCAGTAAAGGGGAAACAGGTGAAGCTTTCTTT,CASKGETGEAFF
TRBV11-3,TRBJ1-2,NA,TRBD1,TGTGCCAGCAGCCCTACGACAGGGCTATACGGCTACACCTTC,CASSPTTGLYGYTF
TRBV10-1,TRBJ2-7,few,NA,TGCGCCAGCAGTCCTGTGCGCGAACGCGCGGTGATGGACGAGCAGTACTTC,CASSPVRERAVMDEQYF
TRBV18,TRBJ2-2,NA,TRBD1,TGTGCCAGCTCACCTAGGAAGGACAGGGGCGTAAACGCGAACACCGGGGAGCTGTTTTTT,CASSPRKDRGVNANTGELFF
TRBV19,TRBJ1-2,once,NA,TGTGCCAGTAGTAGGGGTTCTAACTATGGCTACACCTTC,CASSRGSNYGYTF